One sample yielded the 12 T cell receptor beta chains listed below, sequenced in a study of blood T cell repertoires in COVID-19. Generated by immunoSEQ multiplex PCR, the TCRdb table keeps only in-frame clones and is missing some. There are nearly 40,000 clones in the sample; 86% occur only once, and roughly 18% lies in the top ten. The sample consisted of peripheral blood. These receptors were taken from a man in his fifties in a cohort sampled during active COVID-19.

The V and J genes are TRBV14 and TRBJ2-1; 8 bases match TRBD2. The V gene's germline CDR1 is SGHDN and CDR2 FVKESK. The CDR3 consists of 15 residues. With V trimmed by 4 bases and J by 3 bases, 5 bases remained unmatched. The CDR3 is CASSPRGAFYNEQFF. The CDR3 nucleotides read TGTGCCAGCAGCCCGCGGGGGGCTTTCTACAATGAGCAGTTCTTC.

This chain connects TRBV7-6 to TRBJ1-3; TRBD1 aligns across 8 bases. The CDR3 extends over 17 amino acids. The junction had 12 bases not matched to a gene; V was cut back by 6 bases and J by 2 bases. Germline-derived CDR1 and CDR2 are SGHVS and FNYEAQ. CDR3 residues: CASRRTLGQGAGNTIYF. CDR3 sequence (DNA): TGTGCCAGCAGGCGGACCCTCGGACAGGGAGCTGGAAACACCATATATTTT.

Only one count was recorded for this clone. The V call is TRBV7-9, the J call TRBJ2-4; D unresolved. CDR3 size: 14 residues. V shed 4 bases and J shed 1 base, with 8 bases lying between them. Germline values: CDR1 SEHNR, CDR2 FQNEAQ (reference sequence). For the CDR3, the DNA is TGTGCCAGCAGCTCCTTTATCGCCAAAAACATTCAGTACTTC. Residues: CASSSFIAKNIQYF.

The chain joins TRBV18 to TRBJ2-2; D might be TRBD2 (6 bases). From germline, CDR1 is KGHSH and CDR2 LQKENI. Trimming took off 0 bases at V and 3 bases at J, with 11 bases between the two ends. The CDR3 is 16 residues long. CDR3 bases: TGTGCCAGCTCACCACCCCGGGACTTTTACACCGGGGAGCTGTTTTTT. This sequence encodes CASSPPRDFYTGELFF.

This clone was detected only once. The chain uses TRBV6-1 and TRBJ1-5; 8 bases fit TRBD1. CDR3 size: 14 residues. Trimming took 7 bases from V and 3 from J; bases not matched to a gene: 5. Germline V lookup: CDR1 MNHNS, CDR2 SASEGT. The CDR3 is CASNDRGFNQPQHF. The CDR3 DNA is TGTGCCAGCAACGACAGGGGATTCAATCAGCCCCAGCATTTT.

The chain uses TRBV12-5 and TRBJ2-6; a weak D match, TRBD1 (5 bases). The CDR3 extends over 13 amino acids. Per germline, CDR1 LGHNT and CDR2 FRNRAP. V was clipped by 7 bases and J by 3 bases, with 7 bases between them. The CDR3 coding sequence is TGTGCTAGTGCCCAGGGTGGGGCCAACGTCCTGACTTTC. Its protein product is CASAQGGANVLTF.

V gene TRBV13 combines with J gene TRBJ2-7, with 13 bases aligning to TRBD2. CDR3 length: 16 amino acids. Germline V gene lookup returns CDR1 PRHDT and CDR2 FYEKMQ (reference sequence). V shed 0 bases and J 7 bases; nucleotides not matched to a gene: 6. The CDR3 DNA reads TGTGCCAGCAGCTTAGGACTAGCGGGAGGGCCTGGGGAGCAGTACGTC. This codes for CASSLGLAGGPGEQYV.

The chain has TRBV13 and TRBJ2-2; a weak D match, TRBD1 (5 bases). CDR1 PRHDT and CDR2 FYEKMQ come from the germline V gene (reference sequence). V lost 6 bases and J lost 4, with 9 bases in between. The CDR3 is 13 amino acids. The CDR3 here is CASRTDLTGELFF. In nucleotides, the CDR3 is TGTGCCAGCAGGACAGACCTCACCGGGGAGCTGTTTTTT.

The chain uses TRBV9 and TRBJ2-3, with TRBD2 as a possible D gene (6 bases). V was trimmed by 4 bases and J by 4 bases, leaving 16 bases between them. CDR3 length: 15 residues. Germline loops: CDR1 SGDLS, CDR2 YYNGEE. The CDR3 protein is CASSPPGGSPDTQYF. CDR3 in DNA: TGTGCCAGCAGCCCACCCGGGGGTTCCCCAGATACGCAGTATTTT.

DNA for the CDR3: TGTGCCACCAGTGGACTGGGCTCTGGGGCCAACGTCCTGACTTTC. Its protein product is CATSGLGSGANVLTF. The V and J genes are TRBV24-1 and TRBJ2-6; D ambiguous. Per the germline V gene, CDR1 is KGHDR and CDR2 is SFDVKD. CDR3 length equals 15 residues. Between the trimmed V and J ends, which lost 5 bases and 0 bases, there was a span of 7 bases.

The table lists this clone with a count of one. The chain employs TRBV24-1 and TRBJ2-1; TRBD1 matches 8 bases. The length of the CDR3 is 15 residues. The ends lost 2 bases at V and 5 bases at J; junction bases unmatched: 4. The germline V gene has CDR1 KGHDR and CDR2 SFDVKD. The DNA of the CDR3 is TGTGCCACCAGTGATTGGGGGACAGGAGACAATGAGCAGTTCTTC. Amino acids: CATSDWGTGDNEQFF.

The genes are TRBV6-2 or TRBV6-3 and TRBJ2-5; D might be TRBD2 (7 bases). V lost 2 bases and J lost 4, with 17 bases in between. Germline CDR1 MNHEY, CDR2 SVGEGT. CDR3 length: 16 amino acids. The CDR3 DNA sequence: TGTGCCAGCAGTTACCCGACCAGGGGAGGGGGAGAGACCCAGTACTTC. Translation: CASSYPTRGGGETQYF.